One sample yielded the 28 T cell receptor beta chains listed below, sequenced in a study of blood T cell repertoires in COVID-19. Clones were sequenced by immunoSEQ multiplex PCR, and TCRdb holds only the in-frame ones, with some missing. The sample records a few hundred thousand clones, approximately 90% being singletons. Sequences were obtained from PBMCs or T cells enriched from blood (not recorded which). These receptors were collected from a woman between 40 and 50 years old who had been exposed to COVID-19.

CDR3 sequence reads: CAWSTGPGYTF. The CDR3 DNA sequence: TGTGCCTGGAGTACAGGGCCTGGCTACACCTTC. The chain joins TRBV30 to TRBJ1-2, with a weak D call TRBD1 (6 bases). Germline CDR1 GTSNPN, CDR2 SVGIG (reference sequence). This CDR3 is built from 11 residues. V lost 2 bases, J lost 7 bases, and 8 bases lay in between.

The V call is TRBV6-5, the J call TRBJ1-3, with a tentative D call TRBD1 (6 bases). The V and J ends lost 6 bases and 0 bases respectively, with 9 bases between them. The germline CDR1 and CDR2 sequences are MNHEY and SVGAGI. CDR3 size: 14 residues. The CDR3: CASRTGHSGNTIYF. For the CDR3, the DNA is TGTGCCAGCAGAACAGGGCACTCTGGAAACACCATATATTTT.

V and J are TRBV9 and TRBJ2-7; D unclear. Trimming stripped 0 bases from V and 5 bases from J, with 12 bases between. Germline assignment: CDR1 SGDLS and CDR2 YYNGEE. The CDR3 length is 14 residues. CDR3 nucleotides: TGTGCCAGCAGCGTAGCGGTAGCTACCCACGAGCAGTACTTC. It translates to CASSVAVATHEQYF.

DNA for the CDR3: TGTGCCAGCAGCTTAGCGAGTAACTCGTACGAGCAGTACTTC. Its protein is CASSLASNSYEQYF. V usage is TRBV11-2 and J usage is TRBJ2-7; D is unresolved. This CDR3 region has 14 residues. Trimming removed 1 base at V and 4 bases at J, with 11 bases between. Germline V gene data show CDR1 as SGHAT and CDR2 as FQNNGV. Supplemented by reference TRBV11-2 and TRBJ2-7, the full variable domain reads EAGVAQSPRYKIIEKRQSVAFWCNPISGHATLYWYQQILGQGPKLLIQFQNNGVVDDSQLPKDRFSAERLKGVDSTLKIQPAKLEDSAVYLCASSLASNSYEQYFGPGTRLTVT.

The chain joins TRBV19 to TRBJ1-6; no firm D call. The V gene's germline CDR1 is LNHDA and CDR2 SQIVND (reference sequence). The CDR3 sequence is 16 residues long. V gave up 10 bases and J gave up 9 bases, with 25 bases separating them. CDR3 amino acids: CATSLGRTSWGSPLHF. The CDR3 coding sequence is TGTGCCACATCGCTCGGACGGACTTCGTGGGGTTCACCCCTCCACTTT. Filled out from reference TRBV19 and TRBJ1-6, the complete variable domain reads DGGITQSPKYLFRKEGQNVTLSCEQNLNHDAMYWYRQDPGQGLRLIYYSQIVNDFQKGDIAEGYSVSREKKESFPLTVTSAQKNPTAFYLCATSLGRTSWGSPLHFGNGTRLTVT.

This clone has just a few counts. The chain joins TRBV6-1 to TRBJ2-1; TRBD2 matches 9 bases. The CDR3 consists of 16 residues. Germline values: CDR1 MNHNS, CDR2 SASEGT. After removal of 3 bases from V and 9 bases from J, the junction contained 12 bases not matched to a gene. The CDR3 coding sequence is TGTGCCAGCAGTGAGGGTGAACCGGGACTAGCTATTGAGCAGTTCTTC. Its protein product is CASSEGEPGLAIEQFF.

The chain carries TRBV7-3 and TRBJ2-7, with TRBD1 identical over 7 bases. The germline V gene encodes CDR1 SGHTA and CDR2 FQGTGA. The CDR3 length is 16 residues. V was pared by 0 bases and J by 3 bases, with 8 bases of the junction left unmatched. The CDR3 DNA reads TGTGCCAGCAGCTTAACGGGCCCGACAGGGTACTACGAGCAGTACTTC. Its protein product is CASSLTGPTGYYEQYF.

This sequence joins TRBV5-6 and TRBJ2-2; TRBD1 might be the D (6 bases). Germline values: CDR1 SGHDT, CDR2 YYEEEE. Trimming took off 0 bases at V and 0 bases at J, with 9 bases between the two ends. This CDR3 contains 16 residues. The CDR3 here is CASSLVEGANTGELFF. CDR3 sequence (DNA): TGTGCCAGCAGCTTGGTCGAGGGGGCGAACACCGGGGAGCTGTTTTTT.

The genes are TRBV5-4 and TRBJ1-2; TRBD1 agrees at 7 bases. This CDR3 is built from 15 residues. The germline gives CDR1 SGHNT, CDR2 YYREEE (reference sequence). J lost 3 bases, V lost 5 bases, and 10 bases had no gene match. The CDR3 loop reads CASSSSGGHDYGYTF. The CDR3 DNA follows: TGTGCCAGCAGTTCATCAGGGGGTCACGACTATGGCTACACCTTC.

CDR3 bases: TGTGCCAGTAGTACCGGGACAGGGGGCGCCGGTTTGGGTAATCAGCCCCAGCATTTT. Translation: CASSTGTGGAGLGNQPQHF. The chain combines TRBV19 with TRBJ1-5, with TRBD1 matching over 12 bases. The CDR3 loop spans 19 amino acids. CDR1 and CDR2 (germline): LNHDA, SQIVND (reference sequence). J lost 4 bases, V lost 4 bases, and 14 bases had no gene match.

The chain combines TRBV27 with TRBJ2-7; 8 bases agree with TRBD1. Trimming cost V 6 bases and J 2 bases; bases outside gene matches: 12. Germline V CDR1 and CDR2: MNHEY, SMNVEV (reference sequence). This CDR3 has 16 residues. The DNA of the CDR3 is TGTGCCAGCAGCCCGTACCGGGACAGGAGGGCCTACGAGCAGTACTTC. Protein product: CASSPYRDRRAYEQYF.

The V and J genes are TRBV7-2 and TRBJ1-5; 9 bases are shared with TRBD1. Germline-derived CDR1 and CDR2 are SGHTA and FQGNSA. CDR3 length: 13 residues. J lost 11 bases, V lost 3 bases, and 5 bases had no gene match. CDR3 DNA sequence: TGTGCCAGCAGCTTGGACAGGGGCAGGGCCCAGCATTTT. Amino acid sequence: CASSLDRGRAQHF.

The chain is built from TRBV3-1 (or the pseudogene TRBV3-2) and TRBJ1-1, with a weak D call TRBD1 (5 bases). CDR1 LGHDT and CDR2 YNNKEL come from the germline V gene (reference sequence). This CDR3 has 12 amino acids. Trimming took off 2 bases at V and 11 bases at J, with 12 bases between the two ends. This CDR3 is CASSQNNRLAFF. The CDR3 DNA sequence: TGTGCCAGCAGCCAAAATAACAGGTTGGCTTTCTTT.

The rearrangement joins TRBV6-5 to TRBJ1-1, with D uncertain. Germline V lookup: CDR1 MNHEY, CDR2 SVGAGI. The V gene lost 6 bases and the J gene lost 4 bases, with 6 bases spanning the gap. The CDR3 is 11 amino acids. The CDR3 coding sequence is TGTGCCAGCAGCCGGTTCACTGAAGCTTTCTTT. This codes for CASSRFTEAFF.

This clone was seen once. The rearrangement joins TRBV10-3 to TRBJ2-7, with a weak D call TRBD2 (5 bases). Trimming took off 2 bases at V and 9 bases at J, with 14 bases between the two ends. CDR1 and CDR2 from the germline V gene are ENHRY and SYGVKD. This CDR3 has 13 amino acids. Here the CDR3 DNA reads TGTGCCATCAGTGAGGAGGGCCCCTCCTGGCAGTACTTC. As protein: CAISEEGPSWQYF.

The rearrangement uses TRBV7-2 and TRBJ2-3; 11 nucleotides align to TRBD2. There are 15 residues in the CDR3. Germline CDR1 and CDR2: SGHTA and FQGNSA. V dropped 5 bases and J dropped 4; count of bases not matched to a gene: 5. The chain's CDR3 is CASSKNSGGADTQYF. CDR3 coding DNA: TGTGCCAGCAGCAAGAATAGCGGGGGGGCAGATACGCAGTATTTT. The whole variable domain, filled in from reference TRBV7-2 and TRBJ2-3, reads GAGVSQSPSNKVTEKGKDVELRCDPISGHTALYWYRQSLGQGLEFLIYFQGNSAPDKSGLPSDRFSAERTGGSVSTLTIQRTQQEDSAVYLCASSKNSGGADTQYFGPGTRLTVL.

This chain joins TRBV5-1 and TRBJ1-1; TRBD1 is a possible D gene (5 bases). The germline CDR1 and CDR2 sequences are SGHRS and YFSETQ. The CDR3 is 14 residues long. V shed 3 bases and J shed 5 bases, with 14 bases lying between them. CDR3 loop: CASSSSRVRTEAFF. CDR3 bases: TGCGCCAGCAGCTCCTCCAGGGTAAGGACTGAAGCTTTCTTT.

CDR3 in amino acids: CATSDPYGRGSYNEQFF. DNA of the CDR3: TGTGCCACCAGTGATCCGTACGGGAGGGGCTCCTACAATGAGCAGTTCTTC. This chain connects TRBV24-1 to TRBJ2-1; 8 positions match TRBD2. The V segment lost 3 bases and the J segment 0 bases; nucleotides outside the gene matches: 6. CDR1 KGHDR and CDR2 SFDVKD come from the germline V gene. This CDR3 is built from 17 residues.

This rearrangement joins TRBV3-1 (or the pseudogene TRBV3-2) to TRBJ2-1; TRBD2 might be the D (7 bases). Trimming took 4 bases from V and 7 from J, leaving 23 bases between them. The CDR3 length is 17 residues. CDR1 LGHDT and CDR2 YNNKEL come from the germline V gene (reference sequence). The CDR3 reads CASSRRTVRGAGNEQFF. The CDR3 bases are TGTGCCAGCAGCCGACGGACGGTACGGGGGGCGGGTAATGAGCAGTTCTTC.

V is TRBV6-5 and J is TRBJ1-1; 7 nucleotides agree with TRBD1. The CDR3 has 14 residues. The J segment lost 0 bases and the V segment lost 5 bases, leaving 3 bases of the junction unmatched. CDR1 is MNHEY and CDR2 is SVGAGI in the germline V gene. The CDR3 DNA reads TGTGCCAGCAGTACCGGGACAGTGAACACTGAAGCTTTCTTT. The encoded protein is CASSTGTVNTEAFF.

The CDR3 loop reads CATNGQKRSGNTIYF. CDR3 DNA sequence: TGTGCCACCAACGGACAGAAGCGCTCTGGAAACACCATATATTTT. The gene calls are TRBV24-1 and TRBJ1-3, with D possibly TRBD1 on 6 matching bases. Per germline, CDR1 KGHDR and CDR2 SFDVKD. V was trimmed by 8 bases and J by 0 bases, leaving 13 bases between them. This CDR3 region has 15 residues.

The CDR3 here is CAISERGTGIYEQYF. DNA of the CDR3: TGTGCCATCAGTGAGCGCGGGACAGGGATCTACGAGCAGTACTTC. The chain recombines TRBV10-3 with TRBJ2-7, with 9 bases fitting TRBD1. CDR1 and CDR2 from the germline V gene are ENHRY and SYGVKD. This CDR3 has 15 amino acids. Losses at the gene ends were 2 bases for V and 3 bases for J; bases not matched to a gene: 5.

V is TRBV7-2 and J is TRBJ2-1; 8 positions match TRBD2. The CDR3 runs 15 residues. Germline V gene sequence: CDR1 SGHTA, CDR2 FQGNSA. The junction had 3 bases not matched to a gene; V was cut back by 5 bases and J by 0 bases. Here the CDR3 reads CASSTLAGSYNEQFF. CDR3 nucleotide sequence: TGTGCCAGCAGCACTCTAGCGGGCTCCTACAATGAGCAGTTCTTC.

The chain carries TRBV30 and TRBJ2-2; TRBD1 agrees at 8 bases. V gave up 0 bases and J gave up 10 bases; unmatched junction bases: 4. Germline CDR1 reads GTSNPN; CDR2 reads SVGIG (reference sequence). The CDR3 has 13 residues. The CDR3, as DNA: TGTGCCTGGAGTGTAAGGACAGGGAAGGAGCTGTTTTTT. Translation gives CAWSVRTGKELFF.

The CDR3 loop reads CASSTRQGGGEQFF. The CDR3 DNA reads as TGTGCCAGCAGCACCCGACAGGGGGGAGGTGAGCAGTTCTTC. The V call is TRBV9, the J call TRBJ2-1; 9 nucleotides line up with TRBD1. V shed 4 bases, J shed 9 bases, and the junction held 8 bases outside the gene matches. The germline CDR1 and CDR2 sequences are SGDLS and YYNGEE. The CDR3 runs 14 residues.

The rearrangement links TRBV7-9 to TRBJ1-4; 7 nucleotides agree with TRBD1. Germline V gene data show CDR1 as SEHNR and CDR2 as FQNEAQ (reference sequence). Losses at the gene ends were 3 bases for V and 3 bases for J; bases not matched to a gene: 1. CDR3 length: 14 residues. In DNA form, the CDR3 reads TGTGCCAGCAGCTTGGGACAGTCTAATGAAAAACTGTTTTTT. Its protein is CASSLGQSNEKLFF.

J is TRBJ2-2 and V is TRBV27; TRBD1 matches at 9 bases. From germline, CDR1 is MNHEY and CDR2 SMNVEV (reference sequence). V lost 6 bases to trimming and J lost 7 bases; unmatched junction nucleotides: 9. CDR3 length: 15 residues. The CDR3 sequence: CASRQGTGNHGELFF. The CDR3 nucleotides are TGTGCCAGCAGACAAGGGACAGGGAATCACGGGGAGCTGTTTTTT.

This clone was seen more than once but under ten times. The chain combines TRBV7-2 with TRBJ1-6; D perhaps matches TRBD1 (6 bases). V gave up 1 base and J gave up 1 base, with 11 bases separating them. From germline, CDR1 is SGHTA and CDR2 FQGNSA. This CDR3 comprises 17 residues. The CDR3 region is CASSLGITGSYNSPLHF. DNA of the CDR3: TGTGCCAGCAGCTTAGGAATCACAGGGTCCTATAATTCACCCCTCCACTTT.